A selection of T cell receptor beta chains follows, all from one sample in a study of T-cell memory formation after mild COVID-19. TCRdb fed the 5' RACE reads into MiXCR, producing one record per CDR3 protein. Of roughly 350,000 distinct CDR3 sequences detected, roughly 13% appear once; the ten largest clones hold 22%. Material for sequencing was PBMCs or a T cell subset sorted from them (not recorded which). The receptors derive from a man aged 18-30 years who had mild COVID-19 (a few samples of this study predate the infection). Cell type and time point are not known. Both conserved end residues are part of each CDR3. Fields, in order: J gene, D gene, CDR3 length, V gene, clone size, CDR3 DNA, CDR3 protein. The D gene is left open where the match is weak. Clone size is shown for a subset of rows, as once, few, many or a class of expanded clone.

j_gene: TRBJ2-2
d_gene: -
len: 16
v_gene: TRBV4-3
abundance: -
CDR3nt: TGCGCCAGCAGCCAAGTGATGGGGTCGATGTCCGGGGAGCTGTTTTTT
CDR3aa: CASSQVMGSMSGELFF

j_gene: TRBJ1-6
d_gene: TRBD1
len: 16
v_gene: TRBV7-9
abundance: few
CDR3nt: TGTGCCAGCAGCTTAAGGACCGGGACAGGGGGTTCACCCCTCCACTTT
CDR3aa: CASSLRTGTGGSPLHF

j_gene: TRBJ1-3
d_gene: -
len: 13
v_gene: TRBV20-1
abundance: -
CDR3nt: TGCAGTGCTAGAAAGGACGGTCCGGACACCATATATTTT
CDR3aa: CSARKDGPDTIYF

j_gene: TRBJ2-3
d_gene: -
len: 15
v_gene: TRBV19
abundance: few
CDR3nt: TGTGCCAGTAGTATTCGGGGTGCTAGCACAGATACGCAGTATTTT
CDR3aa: CASSIRGASTDTQYF

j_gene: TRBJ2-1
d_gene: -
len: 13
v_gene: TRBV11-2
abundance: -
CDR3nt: TGTGCCAGCAGCTTAGATCCACGCGGTGAGCAGTTCTTC
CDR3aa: CASSLDPRGEQFF

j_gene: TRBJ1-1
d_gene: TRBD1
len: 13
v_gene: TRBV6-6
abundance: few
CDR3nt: TGTGCCGGACGACAGGGGTCTAACACTGAAGCTTTCTTT
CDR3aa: CAGRQGSNTEAFF

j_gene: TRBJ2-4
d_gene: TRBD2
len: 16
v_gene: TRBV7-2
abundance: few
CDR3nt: TGTGCCAGCAGCGCCTGGACTAGCGGACCCAAAAACATTCAGTACTTC
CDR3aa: CASSAWTSGPKNIQYF

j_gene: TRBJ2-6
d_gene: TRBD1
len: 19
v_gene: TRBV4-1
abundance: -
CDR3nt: TGCGCCAGCAGCCAAGCAATACAGGGGATACTCGCCGGGGCCAACGTCCTGACTTTC
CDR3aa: CASSQAIQGILAGANVLTF

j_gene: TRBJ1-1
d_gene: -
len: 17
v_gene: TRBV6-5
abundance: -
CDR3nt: TGTGCCAGCGGAAACAAATTCGTTTTACCGGGACTCGGTGAAGCTTTCTTT
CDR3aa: CASGNKFVLPGLGEAFF

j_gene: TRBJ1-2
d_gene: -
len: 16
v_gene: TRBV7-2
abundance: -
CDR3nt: TGTGCCAGCAGCTTAACTCCTCTTGAGGGAACCTATGGCTACACCTTC
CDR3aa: CASSLTPLEGTYGYTF

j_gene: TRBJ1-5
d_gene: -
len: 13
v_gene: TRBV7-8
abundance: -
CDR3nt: TGTGCCAGCAGCCGACGGGACAATCAGCCCCAGCATTTT
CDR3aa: CASSRRDNQPQHF

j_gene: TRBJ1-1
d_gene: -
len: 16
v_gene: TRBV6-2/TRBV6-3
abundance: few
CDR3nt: TGTGCCAGCAGACGACAGGTCATACTTCTGAACACTGAAGCTTTCTTT
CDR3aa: CASRRQVILLNTEAFF

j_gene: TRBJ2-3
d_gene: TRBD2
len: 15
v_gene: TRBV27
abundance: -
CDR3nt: TGTGCCAGCAGTTTGGTAGCGGGGGATACAGATACGCAGTATTTT
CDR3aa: CASSLVAGDTDTQYF

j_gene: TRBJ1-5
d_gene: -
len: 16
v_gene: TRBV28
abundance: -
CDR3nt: TGTGCCAGCAGGAGTACGACCGGGACACCTAATCAGCCCCAGCATTTT
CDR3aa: CASRSTTGTPNQPQHF

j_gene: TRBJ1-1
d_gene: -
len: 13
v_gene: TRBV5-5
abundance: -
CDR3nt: TGTGCCAGCAGCTACGTCATGAACACTGAAGCTTTCTTT
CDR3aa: CASSYVMNTEAFF

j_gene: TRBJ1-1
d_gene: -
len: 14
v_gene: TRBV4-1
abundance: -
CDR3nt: TGCGCCAGCAGCCGAACAGGGAGTGGCACTGAAGCTTTCTTT
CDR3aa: CASSRTGSGTEAFF

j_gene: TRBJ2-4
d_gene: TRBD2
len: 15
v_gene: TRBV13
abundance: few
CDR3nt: TGTGCCAGGCCGGGAGGGGCGAGGACCAAAAACATTCAGTACTTC
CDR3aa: CARPGGARTKNIQYF

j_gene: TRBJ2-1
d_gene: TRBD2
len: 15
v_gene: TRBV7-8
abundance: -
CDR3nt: TGTGCCAGCAGCCCCTGGAGCGGGGACTACAATGAGCAGTTCTTC
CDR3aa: CASSPWSGDYNEQFF

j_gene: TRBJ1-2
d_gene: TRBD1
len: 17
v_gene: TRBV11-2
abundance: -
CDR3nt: TGTGCCAGCAGCCTGCGGCTTCCGGGGACAGCTGACTATGGCTACACCTTC
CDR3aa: CASSLRLPGTADYGYTF

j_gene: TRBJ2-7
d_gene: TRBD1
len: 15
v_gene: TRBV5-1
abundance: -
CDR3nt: TGCGCCAGCAGGGAGGGACAGGGGAACTCCTACGAGCAGTACTTC
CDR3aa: CASREGQGNSYEQYF

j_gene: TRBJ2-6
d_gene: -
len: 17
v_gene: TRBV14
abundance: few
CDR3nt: TGTGCCAGCAGCCAAGAGTGGCGTAGGGCGGGGGCCAACGTCCTGACTTTC
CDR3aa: CASSQEWRRAGANVLTF

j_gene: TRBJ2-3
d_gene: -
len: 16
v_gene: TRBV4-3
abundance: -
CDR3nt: TGCGCCAGCAGCGACATACTACAGACTAGCACAGATACGCAGTATTTT
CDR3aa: CASSDILQTSTDTQYF

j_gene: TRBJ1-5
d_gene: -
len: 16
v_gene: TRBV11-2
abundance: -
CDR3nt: TGTGCCAGCAGCCGGACATCCGGGTCGGGCAATCAGCCCCAGCATTTT
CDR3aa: CASSRTSGSGNQPQHF

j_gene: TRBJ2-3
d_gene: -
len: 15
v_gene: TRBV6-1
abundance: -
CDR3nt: TGTGCCAGCAGTGAAGCCGGCTACATCACAGATACGCAGTATTTT
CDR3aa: CASSEAGYITDTQYF

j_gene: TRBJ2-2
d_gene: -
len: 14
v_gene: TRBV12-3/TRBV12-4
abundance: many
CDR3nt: TGTGCCAGCACCCTCCAGCCGAACACCGGGGAGCTGTTTTTT
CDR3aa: CASTLQPNTGELFF

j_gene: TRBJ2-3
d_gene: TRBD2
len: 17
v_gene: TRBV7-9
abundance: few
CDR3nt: TGTGCCAGCAGCTCCGGTCTTAGCGGGGGATACACAGATACGCAGTATTTT
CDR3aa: CASSSGLSGGYTDTQYF

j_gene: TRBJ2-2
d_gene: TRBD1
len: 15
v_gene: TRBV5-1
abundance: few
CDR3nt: TGCGCCAGCAGCTTACTCGGACAGGGTGTCGGGGAGCTGTTTTTT
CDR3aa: CASSLLGQGVGELFF

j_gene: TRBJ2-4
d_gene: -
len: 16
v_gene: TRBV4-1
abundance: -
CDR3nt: TGCGCCAGCAGCCAAGGCAGGGTAGAAGCCAAAAACATTCAGTACTTC
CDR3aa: CASSQGRVEAKNIQYF

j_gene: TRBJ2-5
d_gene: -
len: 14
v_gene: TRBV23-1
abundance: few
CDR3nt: TGCGCCAGCAGTCAAGTGGGTCCCGCAGAGACCCAGTACTTC
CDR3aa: CASSQVGPAETQYF

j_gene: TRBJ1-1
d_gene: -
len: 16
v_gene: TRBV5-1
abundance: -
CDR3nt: TGCGCCAGCAGCCTGGATGAGGGGGAACTGAACACTGAAGCTTTCTTT
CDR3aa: CASSLDEGELNTEAFF

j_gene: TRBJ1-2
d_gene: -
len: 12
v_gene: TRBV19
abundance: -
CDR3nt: TGTGCCAGTAGGGAACAGAACTATGGCTACACCTTC
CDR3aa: CASREQNYGYTF

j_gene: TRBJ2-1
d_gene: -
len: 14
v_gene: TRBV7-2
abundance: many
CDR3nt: TGTGCCAGCAGCTTAGGAGGACAGTACAATGAGCAGTTCTTC
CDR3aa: CASSLGGQYNEQFF

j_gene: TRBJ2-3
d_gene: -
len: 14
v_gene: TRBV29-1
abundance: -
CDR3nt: TGCAGCGTTGTAGGGGCACCAGTCACAGATACGCAGTATTTT
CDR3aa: CSVVGAPVTDTQYF

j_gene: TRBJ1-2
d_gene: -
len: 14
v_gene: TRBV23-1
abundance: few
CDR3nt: TGCGCCAGCGTCACGATTGACATCGGCTATGGCTACACCTTC
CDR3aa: CASVTIDIGYGYTF

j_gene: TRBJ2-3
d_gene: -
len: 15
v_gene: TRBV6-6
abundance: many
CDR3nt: TGTGCCAGCAGCCAAGTCGGGCTGGGCTCAGATACGCAGTATTTT
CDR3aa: CASSQVGLGSDTQYF

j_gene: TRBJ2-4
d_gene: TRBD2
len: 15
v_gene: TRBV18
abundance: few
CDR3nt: TGTGCCAGCTCACCCTTTAGCGGGGGGATAAACATTCAGTACTTC
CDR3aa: CASSPFSGGINIQYF

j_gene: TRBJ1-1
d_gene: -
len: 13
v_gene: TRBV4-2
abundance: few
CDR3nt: TGTGCCAGCAGCCAAGAAGGGGGGTCTGAAGCTTTCTTT
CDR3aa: CASSQEGGSEAFF